This T cell receptor beta chain was documented in a study of regulatory T cells in long-lasting Graves disease. The time point: newly diagnosed GD, antithyroid drugs for less than 3 months. PBMC-extracted RNA yielded the TCR library. Germline assignment: CDR1 LNHDA and CDR2 SQIVND (reference sequence). The CDR3 sequence is 16 residues long. The trim removed 7 bases at V and 3 bases at J, leaving 12 bases unmatched. Assembly of TCR beta libraries relied on iRepertoire HTBI primers together with Arm-PCR of CDR3 regions. TCRdb re-analysed the multiplex PCR reads in MiXCR, keeping a single row per CDR3 protein. The data contain more than 300,000 distinct CDR3 sequences, about 14% of them seen just once; the ten biggest clones take up about a fifth.

The V call is TRBV19, the J call TRBJ1-5; TRBD1 matches at 7 bases. This TCR was recovered from a female donor with Graves disease. This material consisted of peripheral blood mononuclear cells (PBMCs), taken at new diagnosis, from a patient treated with antithyroid drugs. The CDR3: CASNLAGDSLNQPQHF. The CDR3 nucleotides are TGTGCCAGTAATCTGGCTGGGGACAGTCTCAATCAGCCCCAGCATTTT.